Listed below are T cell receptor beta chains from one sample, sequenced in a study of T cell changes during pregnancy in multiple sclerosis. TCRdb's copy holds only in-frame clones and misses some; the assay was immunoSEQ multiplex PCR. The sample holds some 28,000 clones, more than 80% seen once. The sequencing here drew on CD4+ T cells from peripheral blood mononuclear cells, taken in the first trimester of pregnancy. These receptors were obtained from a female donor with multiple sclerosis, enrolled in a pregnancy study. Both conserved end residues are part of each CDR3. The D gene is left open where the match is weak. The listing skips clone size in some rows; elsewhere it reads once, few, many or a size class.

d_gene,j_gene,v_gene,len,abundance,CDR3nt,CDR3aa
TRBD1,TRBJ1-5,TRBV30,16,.,TGTGCCTGGACTCACCGAAGGGGGCCGCCTCCGGAGCCCCAGCATTTT,CAWTHRRGPPPEPQHF
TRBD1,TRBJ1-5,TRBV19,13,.,TGTGCCAGTAGTATGCAGGGGGATGAAGCCCAGCATTTT,CASSMQGDEAQHF
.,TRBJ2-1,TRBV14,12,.,TGTGCCAGCAGCCACAGGGGCAGTGAGCAGTTCTTC,CASSHRGSEQFF
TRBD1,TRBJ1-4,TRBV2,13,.,TGTGCCAGCAGTAGGGACAGGGAGGAAAAACTGTTTTTT,CASSRDREEKLFF
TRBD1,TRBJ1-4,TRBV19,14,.,TGTGCCAGTAGTATCGGCAGGGGGTCTGAAAAACTGTTTTTT,CASSIGRGSEKLFF
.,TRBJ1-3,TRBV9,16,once,TGTGCCAGCAGCCCTAGGACAGCCCGCTCTGGAAACACCATATATTTT,CASSPRTARSGNTIYF
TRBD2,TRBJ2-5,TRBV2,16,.,TGTGCCAGCAGTGAACGGACTAGCGGGACCCAAGAGACCCAGTACTTC,CASSERTSGTQETQYF
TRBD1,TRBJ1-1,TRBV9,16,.,TGTGCCAGCAGCGAGCCCGGGACAGGGCGGAACACTGAAGCTTTCTTT,CASSEPGTGRNTEAFF
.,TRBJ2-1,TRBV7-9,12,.,TGTGCCAGCAGCTTAGGGTCTGAGGAGCAGTTCTTC,CASSLGSEEQFF
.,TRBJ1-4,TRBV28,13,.,TGTGCCAGCTCCGGGGGTTTTGATGAAAAACTGTTTTTT,CASSGGFDEKLFF
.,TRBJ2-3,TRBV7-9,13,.,TGTGCCAGCAGCTTCGGGGGGCTGGATACGCAGTATTTT,CASSFGGLDTQYF
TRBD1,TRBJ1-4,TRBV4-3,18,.,TGCGCCAGCAGCCCTCGGACAGGGGACGGGGCGACTAATGAAAAACTGTTTTTT,CASSPRTGDGATNEKLFF
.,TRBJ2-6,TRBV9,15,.,TGTGCCAGCACCCTCGGTGGCTCTGGGGCCAACGTCCTGACTTTC,CASTLGGSGANVLTF
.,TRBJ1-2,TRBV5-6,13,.,TGTGCCAGCAGCCGGGGGTCAGCCCGGGACTACACCTTC,CASSRGSARDYTF
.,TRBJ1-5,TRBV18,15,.,TGTGCCAGCTCACCACTGCGGCAGAACAATCAGCCCCAGCATTTT,CASSPLRQNNQPQHF
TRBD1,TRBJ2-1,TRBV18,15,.,TGTGCCAGCTCACCGGTACAGGGGGTTTACAATGAGCAGTTCTTC,CASSPVQGVYNEQFF
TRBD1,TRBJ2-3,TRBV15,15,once,TGTGCCACCAGCCGACGGACAGGGGGCACAGATACGCAGTATTTT,CATSRRTGGTDTQYF
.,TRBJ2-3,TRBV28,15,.,TGTGCCAGCAGTTTAGGAGGGGGGGGCCGAAATCAACAGTATTTT,CASSLGGGGRNQQYF
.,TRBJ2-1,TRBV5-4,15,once,TGTGCCAGCAGCTCGGAGTGGCCCTCCTACAATGAGCAGTTCTTC,CASSSEWPSYNEQFF
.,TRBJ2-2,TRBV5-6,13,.,TGTGCCAGCAGCTTGGCATGGAGAGGGGAGCTGTTTTTT,CASSLAWRGELFF
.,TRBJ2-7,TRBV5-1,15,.,TGCGCCAGCAGCTTGTTGTTTGGACAGACTTACGAGCAGTACTTC,CASSLLFGQTYEQYF
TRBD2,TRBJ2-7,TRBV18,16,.,TGTGCCAGCTCACTGGTCGTAGCGGGGGATACCCGGGAGCAGTACTTC,CASSLVVAGDTREQYF
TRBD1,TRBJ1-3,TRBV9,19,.,TGTGCCAGCAGCCCGCGGAGGGGGGTACAGGGGGAGACTGGAAACACCATATATTTT,CASSPRRGVQGETGNTIYF
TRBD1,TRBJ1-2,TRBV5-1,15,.,TGCGCCAGCGGAGACTGGGGACAGGGTCACTATGGCTACACCTTC,CASGDWGQGHYGYTF
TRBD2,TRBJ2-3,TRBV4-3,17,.,TGCGCCAGCAGCCAAGACCCTGGGCTAGCGGGGCCAGATACGCAGTATTTT,CASSQDPGLAGPDTQYF
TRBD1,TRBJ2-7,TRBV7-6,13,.,TGTGCCAGCAGCTCCTACAGGGGGCTCGAGCAGTACTTC,CASSSYRGLEQYF
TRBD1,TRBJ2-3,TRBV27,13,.,TGTGCCAGCAGTCAGGGGACAGCAGATACGCAGTATTTT,CASSQGTADTQYF
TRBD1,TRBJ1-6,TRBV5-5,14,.,TGTGCCAGCCGGACCGGACAGGGGGATTCACCCCTCCACTTT,CASRTGQGDSPLHF
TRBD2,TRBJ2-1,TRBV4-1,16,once,TGCGCCAGCAGCCTCCGACTAGCGGGGTACAACAATGAGCAGTTCTTC,CASSLRLAGYNNEQFF
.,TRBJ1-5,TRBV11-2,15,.,TGTGCCAGCAGCTTAGCTGACAGTACAAATCAGCCCCAGCATTTT,CASSLADSTNQPQHF
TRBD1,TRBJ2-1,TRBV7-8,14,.,TGTGCCAGCAGCTACCAGGGGGCCCACAATGAGCAGTTCTTC,CASSYQGAHNEQFF
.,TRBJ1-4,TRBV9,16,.,TGTGCCAGCTTTAAGACTGTAGAGGAGACTAATGAAAAACTGTTTTTT,CASFKTVEETNEKLFF